This is a list of T cell receptor beta chains from one sample in a study of blood T cells in healthy people across ages. TCRdb reprocessed the 5' RACE reads via MiXCR and lists one record per CDR3 protein. The table lists around 1.5 million distinct CDR3 sequences, 59% of them singletons. The sequencing sample was made of blood. The source of these receptors is a man aged 18 to 29 in good health. CDR3s include the opening cysteine and the closing phenylalanine or tryptophan. The D gene is left open where the match is weak. Not every row has a clone size; where given, it reads once, few, many or a size class.

>16|TRBV6-6|TRBJ2-1|TRBD2|-
CASSYSSREGWNEQFF
TGTGCCAGCAGTTACTCGAGTCGGGAGGGCTGGAATGAGCAGTTCTTC
>13|TRBV28|TRBJ2-7|TRBD1|few
CASVGQGAYEQYF
TGTGCCAGCGTCGGACAGGGGGCCTACGAGCAGTACTTC
>13|TRBV11-2|TRBJ2-1|-|-
CAIGAGSYNEQFF
TGTGCTATAGGGGCGGGCTCCTACAATGAGCAGTTCTTC
>13|TRBV6-5|TRBJ1-6|-|-
CAIAPSGNSPLHF
TGTGCGATCGCCCCGAGCGGGAATTCACCCCTCCACTTT
>14|TRBV9|TRBJ2-7|-|-
CASSVEESSYEQYF
TGTGCCAGCAGCGTAGAAGAAAGCTCCTACGAGCAGTACTTC
>11|TRBV6-2/TRBV6-3|TRBJ2-7|-|-
CASSPGKGQYF
TGTGCCAGCAGTCCCGGTAAGGGGCAGTACTTC
>13|TRBV19|TRBJ2-3|TRBD2|-
CASRGLETDTQYF
TGTGCCAGTAGAGGACTAGAAACAGATACGCAGTATTTT
>17|TRBV28|TRBJ2-3|TRBD2|-
CASSESSGYEWGDTQYF
TGTGCCAGCAGTGAATCTAGCGGGTATGAGTGGGGAGATACGCAGTATTTT
>17|TRBV5-5|TRBJ2-1|-|-
CASTPWEAIPYVNEQFF
TGTGCCAGCACCCCTTGGGAAGCCATTCCATATGTGAATGAGCAGTTCTTC
>13|TRBV2|TRBJ2-7|-|few
CASSVETIGEQYF
TGTGCCAGCAGTGTGGAGACTATTGGCGAGCAGTACTTC
>16|TRBV7-2|TRBJ2-1|TRBD2|few
CASSSTPGGSYNEQFF
TGTGCCAGCAGCTCGACACCCGGGGGGTCCTACAATGAGCAGTTCTTC
>15|TRBV29-1|TRBJ1-2|-|few
CSVAVLAPRPHGYTF
TGCAGCGTCGCTGTTTTGGCTCCAAGGCCCCATGGCTACACCTTC
>14|TRBV20-1|TRBJ2-1|-|-
CSARDALAYNEQFF
TGCAGTGCTAGAGATGCACTAGCTTACAATGAGCAGTTCTTC
>17|TRBV10-3|TRBJ2-5|TRBD2|-
CAISDRVVTSGQETQYF
TGTGCCATCAGTGATAGGGTTGTAACTAGCGGACAAGAGACCCAGTACTTC
>17|TRBV6-1|TRBJ2-3|TRBD2|-
CASSDAALAGYTDTQYF
TGTGCCAGCAGTGATGCGGCACTAGCGGGGTACACAGATACGCAGTATTTT
>16|TRBV5-5|TRBJ1-4|-|-
CASSFGWAATNEKLFF
TGTGCCAGCAGCTTCGGCTGGGCCGCAACTAATGAAAAACTGTTTTTT
>14|TRBV29-1|TRBJ2-1|TRBD1|-
CSVGTGTSYNEQFF
TGCAGCGTAGGGACAGGGACCTCCTACAATGAGCAGTTCTTC
>16|TRBV27|TRBJ2-1|TRBD2|-
CASSLGAGGTYDEQFF
TGTGCCAGCAGTTTAGGAGCGGGAGGAACCTACGATGAGCAGTTCTTC
>15|TRBV10-3|TRBJ2-3|-|few
CAISLSVDNTDTQYF
TGTGCCATCAGCCTTAGCGTAGACAACACAGATACGCAGTATTTT
>12|TRBV4-1|TRBJ1-3|-|-
CASSPQGHTIYF
TGCGCCAGCAGCCCACAGGGACACACCATATATTTT
>17|TRBV9|TRBJ2-1|TRBD2|-
CASSLRPWGGSANEQFF
TGTGCCAGCAGCCTTAGACCCTGGGGAGGGAGTGCAAATGAGCAGTTCTTC
>13|TRBV7-9|TRBJ1-2|-|many
CASSDRTNYGYTF
TGTGCCAGCAGCGACCGGACCAACTATGGCTACACCTTC
>14|TRBV4-1|TRBJ2-5|-|-
CASSQYDKQETQYF
TGCGCCAGCAGCCAATACGACAAACAAGAGACCCAGTACTTC
>14|TRBV20-1|TRBJ2-7|-|many
CSAREGASYYEQYF
TGCAGTGCTAGGGAGGGGGCCTCCTACTACGAGCAGTACTTC
>15|TRBV6-5|TRBJ2-4|-|-
CASSPIQLAKNIQYF
TGTGCCAGCAGCCCAATACAGCTAGCCAAAAACATTCAGTACTTC
>15|TRBV18|TRBJ2-5|-|-
CASSPYRESRETQYF
TGTGCCAGCTCACCATACAGGGAATCACGAGAGACCCAGTACTTC
>15|TRBV5-1|TRBJ2-5|-|-
CASSTGGRGEETQYF
TGCGCCAGCAGCACAGGCGGGCGGGGAGAAGAGACCCAGTACTTC
>11|TRBV20-1|TRBJ2-7|-|few
CSYKQAYEQYF
TGCAGTTATAAACAGGCCTACGAGCAGTACTTC
>14|TRBV11-2|TRBJ1-6|-|many
CASSTRTDNSPLHF
TGTGCCAGCAGCACCCGGACGGATAATTCACCCCTCCACTTT
>12|TRBV5-1|TRBJ2-5|-|-
CASSLSLETQYF
TGCGCCAGCAGCTTGTCCTTGGAGACCCAGTACTTC
>12|TRBV29-1|TRBJ2-2|-|once
CSVDSPSGELFF
TGCAGCGTTGATTCCCCGAGCGGGGAGCTGTTTTTT
>16|TRBV15|TRBJ2-6|-|once
CATSDYLYSGANVPTF
TGTGCCACCAGCGACTACCTATACTCTGGGGCCAACGTCCCGACTTTC
>14|TRBV7-9|TRBJ2-4|-|-
CASSASDRSNIQYF
TGTGCCAGCAGCGCTTCGGACAGATCGAACATTCAGTACTTC
>13|TRBV6-2/TRBV6-3|TRBJ2-4|-|-
CASSYGQGNIQYF
TGTGCCAGCAGTTACGGGCAGGGAAACATTCAGTACTTC
>13|TRBV10-3|TRBJ1-6|TRBD1|-
CAIRGTENSPLHF
TGTGCCATCAGGGGGACAGAGAATTCACCCCTCCACTTT
>18|TRBV7-9|TRBJ2-5|-|-
CASSEGELVFGTGETQYF
TGTGCCAGCAGCGAGGGGGAGCTAGTGTTCGGGACTGGAGAGACCCAGTACTTC
>16|TRBV20-1|TRBJ2-1|TRBD2|-
CSARDHGGRAPAEQFF
TGCAGTGCTAGAGATCACGGCGGGAGGGCCCCTGCTGAGCAGTTCTTC
>13|TRBV24-1|TRBJ2-1|-|-
CATSVPGRTEQFF
TGTGCCACCAGTGTCCCTGGGAGGACGGAGCAGTTCTTC
>17|TRBV27|TRBJ2-3|-|-
CASSMSSAATGTDTQYF
TGTGCCAGCAGTATGTCGTCGGCAGCTACTGGCACAGATACGCAGTATTTT
>18|TRBV5-6|TRBJ2-7|TRBD2|many
CASSLRLAGVQTRYEQYF
TGTGCCAGCAGCTTAAGGCTAGCGGGAGTCCAAACCCGGTACGAGCAGTACTTC
>13|TRBV11-2|TRBJ2-1|-|-
CASSLGSPFEQFF
TGTGCCAGCAGCTTAGGTTCCCCGTTTGAGCAGTTCTTC
>15|TRBV20-1|TRBJ1-5|-|-
CSASSPSGGNQPQHF
TGCAGCGCCTCAAGCCCTTCAGGGGGCAATCAGCCCCAGCATTTT
>14|TRBV6-5|TRBJ2-7|TRBD1|-
CASSVRGSVYEQYF
TGTGCCAGCTCGGTCAGGGGGAGTGTCTACGAGCAGTACTTC
>15|TRBV15|TRBJ1-4|TRBD1|-
CATSRNDRGNEKLFF
TGTGCCACCAGCAGAAATGACAGGGGGAATGAAAAACTGTTTTTT
>20|TRBV7-9|TRBJ2-6|-|-
CASSLGVGVRDYSGANVLTF
TGTGCCAGCAGCTTAGGGGTGGGTGTCAGAGACTACTCTGGGGCCAACGTCCTGACTTTC
>15|TRBV6-5|TRBJ2-7|-|few
CASSETNRDPYEQYF
TGTGCCAGCAGCGAGACGAACAGGGACCCGTACGAGCAGTACTTC
>15|TRBV7-8|TRBJ2-1|TRBD1|-
CASSMTGTGKVEQFF
TGTGCCAGCAGCATGACCGGGACAGGGAAGGTGGAGCAGTTCTTC
>15|TRBV20-1|TRBJ2-3|-|-
CSAYSPGLGADTQYF
TGCAGTGCTTACTCTCCAGGCCTCGGGGCAGATACGCAGTATTTT
>15|TRBV12-3/TRBV12-4|TRBJ2-1|-|few
CASNLGPSSYNEQFF
TGTGCCAGCAACCTGGGACCGAGCTCCTACAATGAGCAGTTCTTC
>16|TRBV10-2|TRBJ1-2|-|-
CASSESLRGTFAGYTF
TGCGCCAGCAGTGAGTCCCTCCGCGGGACCTTTGCCGGCTACACCTTC
>14|TRBV29-1|TRBJ2-5|-|-
CSVESNGPRGEQYF
TGCAGCGTTGAAAGTAACGGCCCTAGGGGAGAGCAGTACTTC